The 28 T cell receptor beta chains presented below share a single source sample, sequenced in a study of T cell repertoires in aging, cancer and after chemotherapy. A mixed TRB-A/B primer pool amplified rearranged TRB by multiplex touch-down PCR. Each CDR3 protein gets one entry after TCRdb re-called the multiplex PCR reads with MiXCR. This repertoire shows more than 1,500 distinct CDR3 sequences, approximately 23% found once; its top ten account for 7% to 8%. TCR beta rearrangements were amplified from peripheral blood genomic DNA. Input material: blood. These receptors all stem from a human donor with a solid tumor.

In this sample, this clonotype is large. Here the CDR3 DNA reads TGTGCCAGCAAGGGCATGAACACTGAAGCTTTCTTT. Its protein product is CASKGMNTEAFF. The chain is built from TRBV6-1 and TRBJ1-1, with D unresolved. The V gene's germline CDR1 is MNHNS and CDR2 SASEGT. CDR3 length: 12 amino acids. V lost 7 bases, J lost 0 bases, and 6 bases lay in between.

This clonotype is judged large. The chain has TRBV7-2 and TRBJ2-3; 7 nucleotides align to TRBD2. V dropped 4 bases and J dropped 1; count of bases not matched to a gene: 2. The CDR3 spans 14 residues. From germline, CDR1 is SGHTA and CDR2 FQGNSA. The CDR3 spells CASSSTSGTDTQYF. The CDR3 DNA follows: TGTGCCAGCAGCTCCACTAGCGGCACAGATACGCAGTATTTT.

This clonotype ranks as medium-sized. This sequence joins TRBV7-3 and TRBJ2-6, with D hard to call. V was shortened by 5 bases and J by 11 bases, with 7 bases between the two germline ends. From germline, CDR1 is SGHTA and CDR2 FQGTGA. The CDR3 spans 11 residues. The CDR3 DNA sequence: TGTGCCAGCAGCCCTTCCGACGTCCTGACTTTC. Protein sequence: CASSPSDVLTF.

The CDR3 is CASSQGRWTGTYGYTF. The CDR3 nucleotides are TGTGCCAGCAGCCAAGGGAGGTGGACAGGGACTTATGGCTACACCTTC. This chain uses TRBV3-1 with TRBJ1-2; 8 positions match TRBD1. V shed 1 base, J shed 5 bases, and the junction held 9 bases outside the gene matches. CDR1 LGHDT and CDR2 YNNKEL come from the germline V gene (reference sequence). The CDR3 is made up of 16 amino acids.

This clonotype is labeled medium-sized. The chain links TRBV6-6 to TRBJ1-1; D is unclear. The V end was cut by 0 bases, the J end by 3 bases, with 8 bases between. Germline V gene lookup returns CDR1 MNHNY and CDR2 SVGAGI (reference sequence). The CDR3 runs 14 residues. The CDR3 nucleotides are TGTGCCAGCAGTTACTCCGGCAGAGACACTGAAGCTTTCTTT. This codes for CASSYSGRDTEAFF.

Only a few counts were recorded for this clonotype. The rearrangement uses TRBV25-1 and TRBJ1-4; the D gene is possibly TRBD1 (6 bases). Per germline, CDR1 MGHDK and CDR2 SYGVNS. The CDR3 consists of 16 residues. The V and J ends lost 5 bases and 3 bases respectively, with 16 bases between them. The CDR3 spells CASSRAGAGANEKLFF. The CDR3 DNA follows: TGTGCCAGCAGTCGAGCAGGGGCAGGCGCTAATGAAAAACTGTTTTTT.

Note on this clonotype: This may stem from a read error, because a much larger clone lies one nucleotide away. This chain uses TRBV5-4 with TRBJ1-1; D is unresolved. The CDR3 runs 13 residues. The germline V gene has CDR1 SGHNT and CDR2 YYREEE (reference sequence). V shed 3 bases and J shed 3 bases, with 9 bases lying between them. The CDR3 loop reads CASSWPVDTEAFF. DNA for the CDR3: TGTGCCAGCAGCTGGCCCGTGGACACTGAAGCTTTCTTT.

This clonotype was counted between two and nine times. The chain has TRBV15 and TRBJ1-1; perhaps TRBD1 as D (6 bases). Germline assignment: CDR1 LNHNV and CDR2 YYDKDF (reference sequence). With 0 bases removed from V and 1 base from J, the gap between germline ends came to 9 bases. The CDR3 runs 15 residues. CDR3 loop: CATSRDRTENTEAFF. The CDR3 nucleotides are TGTGCCACCAGCAGAGATCGGACAGAGAACACTGAAGCTTTCTTT.

This clonotype is termed medium-sized. V and J are TRBV5-6 and TRBJ1-1; D is undetermined. Trimming cost V 0 bases and J 9 bases, with 6 bases left between them. The V gene's germline CDR1 is SGHDT and CDR2 YYEEEE. CDR3 size: 11 residues. CDR3 sequence (DNA): TGTGCCAGCAGCTTGGGACCGAAAGCTTTCTTT. It codes for CASSLGPKAFF.

By sample fraction, this clonotype is medium-sized (0.01 to 0.1%). This sequence joins TRBV27 and TRBJ1-1, with D perhaps TRBD1 (6 bases). Germline V lookup: CDR1 MNHEY, CDR2 SMNVEV (reference sequence). The CDR3 sequence is 15 residues long. Trimming took off 3 bases at V and 0 bases at J, with 11 bases between the two ends. The CDR3 protein is CASSFHRDMNTEAFF. CDR3 in DNA: TGTGCCAGCAGTTTTCACCGGGACATGAACACTGAAGCTTTCTTT.

In this sample, this clonotype is medium-sized. The chain combines TRBV20-1 with TRBJ2-7; the D is unclear. The CDR3 covers 12 residues. CDR1 and CDR2 (germline): DFQATT, SNEGSKA (reference sequence). V lost 6 bases to trimming and J lost 2 bases, with 11 bases between them. The CDR3 loop reads CSAGDPPYEQYF. The CDR3 region has the DNA TGCAGTGCCGGCGACCCACCCTACGAGCAGTACTTC.

The chain recombines TRBV7-2 with TRBJ1-2; D may be TRBD1 (6 bases). V was clipped by 5 bases and J by 2 bases, with 9 bases between them. This CDR3 has 13 residues. Looked up from germline, CDR1 is SGHTA and CDR2 is FQGNSA. The CDR3: CASSQGTNYGYTF. Here the CDR3 DNA reads TGTGCCAGCAGCCAGGGGACGAACTATGGCTACACCTTC.

Worth noting for this clonotype: Given a much more abundant clone one base away, this may be a read error. For the CDR3, the DNA is TGTGCCAGCAGTACCGCAATGACAGCAAATGAAAAACTGTTTTTT. This codes for CASSTAMTANEKLFF. V usage is TRBV12-3 or TRBV12-4 and J usage is TRBJ1-4; D is possibly TRBD1 (5 bases). Trimming removed 5 bases at V and 5 bases at J, with 15 bases between. This CDR3 is 15 amino acids long.

Concerning this clonotype itself: Since a much larger clone is just one base distant, this may be a read error. The V gene is TRBV5-6, the J gene TRBJ1-1, with D uncertain. CDR3 size: 14 residues. Germline V lookup: CDR1 SGHDT, CDR2 YYEEEE. The CDR3 DNA follows: TGTGCCAGCAGCTTTTCTGGGGTCTGGACTGAAGCTTTATTT. This gives the protein CASSFSGVWTEALF.

Within the sample, this clonotype is large (0.1 to 1%). The chain joins TRBV19 to TRBJ2-2; D ambiguous. The CDR3 spans 14 residues. V was cut by 3 bases and J by 1 base, with 6 bases left in between. From germline, CDR1 is LNHDA and CDR2 SQIVND (reference sequence). CDR3 sequence reads: CASSIARNTGELFF. The CDR3 nucleotides read TGTGCCAGTAGTATCGCCCGGAACACCGGGGAGCTGTTTTTT.

V and J are TRBV19 and TRBJ2-3, with a weak D call TRBD1 (5 bases). Germline CDR1 is LNHDA and CDR2 is SQIVND (reference sequence). The CDR3 contains 17 residues. The V gene lost 6 bases and the J gene lost 1 base, with 20 bases spanning the gap. The CDR3 loop is CASSLLGGVGGTDTQYF. The CDR3 region has the DNA TGTGCCAGTAGCCTACTCGGCGGCGTAGGGGGCACAGATACGCAGTATTTT. Combining the CDR3 with reference TRBV19 and TRBJ2-3 gives the whole variable domain DGGITQSPKYLFRKEGQNVTLSCEQNLNHDAMYWYRQDPGQGLRLIYYSQIVNDFQKGDIAEGYSVSREKKESFPLTVTSAQKNPTAFYLCASSLLGGVGGTDTQYFGPGTRLTVL.

Notes on this clonotype: This may come from a read error, since a much larger clone is one base off. The chain recombines TRBV6-1 with TRBJ2-3; TRBD2 aligns across 9 bases. The CDR3 has 17 amino acids. The junction had 13 bases not matched to a gene; V was cut back by 6 bases and J by 3 bases. Germline CDR1 MNHNS, CDR2 SASEGT. This chain's CDR3 is CASSQGTSSIQTDTQYF. DNA of the CDR3: TGTGCCAGCAGCCAGGGGACTAGCAGTATACAAACAGATACGCAGTATTTT.

This clonotype is large by share. The V gene is TRBV15, the J gene TRBJ1-2; no firm D call. The CDR3 sequence is 13 residues long. Trimming took 3 bases from V and 5 from J, leaving 10 bases between them. Germline lookup yields CDR1 LNHNV and CDR2 YYDKDF (reference sequence). CDR3 DNA sequence: TGTGCCACCAGCAGGGCGGAGCTATATGGCTACACCTTC. Amino acids: CATSRAELYGYTF.

The sample holds a few counts of this clonotype. J is TRBJ2-3 and V is TRBV7-3; D remains ambiguous. Per germline, CDR1 SGHTA and CDR2 FQGTGA. Trimming took 1 base from V and 0 from J, leaving 8 bases between them. This CDR3 is 15 amino acids long. The CDR3 bases are TGTGCCAGCAGCTTAATGTCTGGAAGCACAGATACGCAGTATTTT. Translating gives CASSLMSGSTDTQYF. Full variable domain (rest looked up from reference TRBV7-3 and TRBJ2-3): GAGVSQTPSNKVTEKGKYVELRCDPISGHTALYWYRQSLGQGPEFLIYFQGTGAADDSGLPNDRFFAVRPEGSVSTLKIQRTERGDSAVYLCASSLMSGSTDTQYFGPGTRLTVL.

This clonotype qualifies as medium-sized (0.01 to 0.1%). V gene TRBV12-3 or TRBV12-4 combines with J gene TRBJ1-4; possibly TRBD1 for D (5 bases). The CDR3 is 16 amino acids. Trimming took 6 bases from V and 8 from J, leaving 22 bases between them. CDR3 DNA sequence: TGTGCCAGCAGCCTTAGACCGGGTGGGGGGGAGGAAAAACTGTTTTTT. Amino acids: CASSLRPGGGEEKLFF.

Details on this clonotype: It may be a read error: a sequence one base away is much more abundant. CDR3 protein: CVSNPRGVRNTEAFF. The CDR3 nucleotides are TGTGTCAGCAATCCCCGGGGGGTACGGAACACTGAAGCTTTCTTT. The chain employs TRBV12-3 or TRBV12-4 and TRBJ1-1, with D perhaps matching TRBD1 (5 bases). CDR3 length: 15 residues.

By frequency in the sample, this clonotype is medium-sized. This sequence joins TRBV18 and TRBJ1-1, with D uncertain. The CDR3 consists of 11 residues. CDR1 and CDR2 from the germline V gene are KGHSH and LQKENI. V was shortened by 5 bases and J by 6 bases, with 7 bases between the two germline ends. CDR3: CASSGLAEAFF. In DNA form, the CDR3 reads TGTGCCAGCTCAGGGCTGGCTGAAGCTTTCTTT. Full variable domain (remainder filled in from reference TRBV18 and TRBJ1-1): NAGVMQNPRHLVRRRGQEARLRCSPMKGHSHVYWYRQLPEEGLKFMVYLQKENIIDESGMPKERFSAEFPKEGPSILRIQQVVRGDSAAYFCASSGLAEAFFGQGTRLTVV.

This clonotype is termed medium-sized (0.01 to 0.1%). The rearrangement joins TRBV27 to TRBJ1-3; TRBD1 agrees at 7 bases. CDR1 and CDR2 from the germline V gene are MNHEY and SMNVEV (reference sequence). Trimming took 6 bases from V and 8 from J; bases not matched to a gene: 10. CDR3 length equals 14 residues. This CDR3 reads CASSEHRGGDTIYF. For the CDR3, the DNA is TGTGCCAGCAGCGAACACAGGGGCGGGGACACCATATATTTT.

This clonotype is deemed medium-sized. The rearrangement links TRBV20-1 to TRBJ2-6; TRBD2 matches 8 bases. CDR3 length: 17 amino acids. Germline-derived CDR1 and CDR2 are DFQATT and SNEGSKA (reference sequence). The V segment lost 3 bases and the J segment 0 bases; nucleotides outside the gene matches: 7. The DNA of the CDR3 is TGCAGTGCTAGTGTCGGGGGGGCCCTCTCTGGGGCCAACGTCCTGACTTTC. Translation: CSASVGGALSGANVLTF.

This clonotype was recorded a few times. The chain carries TRBV5-1 and TRBJ2-2, with D unresolved. The germline V and J ends were trimmed by 4 bases and 6 bases, with 19 bases remaining between them. Germline V lookup: CDR1 SGHRS, CDR2 YFSETQ. The CDR3 is 16 residues long. The DNA of the CDR3 is TGCGCCAGCAGCCAGGATTTCTTTGGTGGGGCCGGGGAGCTGTTTTTT. This codes for CASSQDFFGGAGELFF.

The sample holds one count of this clonotype. This may be a read error, as it is one base from a much larger clone. The V call is TRBV11-3, the J call TRBJ2-2, with D perhaps given as TRBD1 or TRBD2 (5 bases each). The CDR3 sequence is 16 residues long. The germline V gene encodes CDR1 SGHNT and CDR2 YENEEA. For the CDR3, the DNA is TGTGCCATCAGCTTAGGGGCTAGCCTATTCACCGGGGAGCTGTTTTTT. Amino acids: CAISLGASLFTGELFF.

This clonotype is large (0.1 to 1%) in the sample. The rearrangement uses TRBV30 and TRBJ2-1; D remains ambiguous. The germline V and J ends were trimmed by 1 base and 6 bases, with 7 bases remaining between them. Germline CDR1 and CDR2: GTSNPN and SVGIG (reference sequence). The CDR3 runs 12 residues. DNA for the CDR3: TGTGCCTGGAGTGCCCAACTCAATGAGCAGTTCTTC. Encoded protein: CAWSAQLNEQFF.

V usage is TRBV4-2 and J usage is TRBJ2-7; 8 nucleotides line up with TRBD2. V gave up 2 bases and J gave up 3 bases; unmatched junction bases: 9. In germline, CDR1 is LGHNA, CDR2 YNFKEQ. The CDR3 has 16 residues. Here the CDR3 reads CASSQPSGRNIYEQYF. As DNA, the CDR3 is TGTGCCAGCAGCCAACCCAGCGGGAGAAACATCTACGAGCAGTACTTC.